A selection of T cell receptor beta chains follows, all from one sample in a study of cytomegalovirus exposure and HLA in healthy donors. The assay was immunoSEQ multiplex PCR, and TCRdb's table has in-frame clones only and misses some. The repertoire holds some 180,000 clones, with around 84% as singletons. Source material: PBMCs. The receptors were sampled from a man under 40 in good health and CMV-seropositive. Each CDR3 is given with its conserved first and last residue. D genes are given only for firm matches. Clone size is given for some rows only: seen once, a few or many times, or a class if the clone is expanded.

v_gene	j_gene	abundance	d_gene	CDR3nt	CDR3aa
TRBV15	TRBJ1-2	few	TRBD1	TGTGCCACCAGCAGAGGGGGACAGGGGGCGTATAAGACCTTC	CATSRGGQGAYKTF
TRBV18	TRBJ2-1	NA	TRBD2	TGTGCCAGCTCACCAAGAACTAGCGGGTACAATGAGCAGTTCTTC	CASSPRTSGYNEQFF
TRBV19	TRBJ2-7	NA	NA	TGTGCCAGTAGCAGTAGGGGGGGGTCCCCCTACGAGCAGTACTTC	CASSSRGGSPYEQYF
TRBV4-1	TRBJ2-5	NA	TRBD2	TGCGCCAGCAGCCAAGATGAGGGCGGGAGCAGAGAGACCCAGTACTTC	CASSQDEGGSRETQYF
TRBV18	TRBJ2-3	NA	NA	TGTGCCAGCTCCATACAGAGTTTGACAGATACGCAGTATTTT	CASSIQSLTDTQYF
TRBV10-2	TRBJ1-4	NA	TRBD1	TGCGCCAGCAGGGAACCGACAGGGGGTGGTGAAAAACTGTTTTTT	CASREPTGGGEKLFF
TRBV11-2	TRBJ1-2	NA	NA	TGTGCCAGCAGCTTAGTTAGGAGGGGAGCTAACTATGGCTACACCTTC	CASSLVRRGANYGYTF
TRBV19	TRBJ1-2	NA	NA	TGTGCCAGTAGATCTTCTTACTATGGCTACACCTTC	CASRSSYYGYTF
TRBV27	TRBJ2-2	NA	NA	TGTGCCAGCAGTTTGTCCAGGAACACCGGGGAGCTGTTTTTT	CASSLSRNTGELFF
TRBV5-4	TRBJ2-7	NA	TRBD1	TGTGCCAGCAGCCAACAGGGGTACGAGCAGTACTTC	CASSQQGYEQYF
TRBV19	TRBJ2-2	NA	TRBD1	TGTGCCAGTAGTCCCCGGACAGGCCGAACCGGGGAGCTGTTTTTT	CASSPRTGRTGELFF
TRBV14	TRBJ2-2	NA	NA	TGTGCCAGCAGCCTCCGGGTCGGGAGAACCGGGGAGCTGTTTTTT	CASSLRVGRTGELFF
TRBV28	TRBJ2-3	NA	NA	TGTGCCAGCAGTTCGCCGACAGGACGTCAGAGCACAGATACGCAGTATTTT	CASSSPTGRQSTDTQYF
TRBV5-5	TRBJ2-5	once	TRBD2	TGTGCCAGCAGCTTTACGAATTGGCGGGAGGGTGAGACCCAGTACTTC	CASSFTNWREGETQYF
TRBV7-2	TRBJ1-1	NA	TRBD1	TGTGCCAGCAGCTTAGATCCCCAGGGGGTGGCCACTGAAGCTTTCTTT	CASSLDPQGVATEAFF
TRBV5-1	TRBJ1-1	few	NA	TGCGCCAGCAGCTTGGGGACAGCCAACACTGAAGCTTTCTTT	CASSLGTANTEAFF
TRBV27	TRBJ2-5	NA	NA	TGTGCCAGCAGTTTCGGTGGTAAGGAGACCCAGTACTTC	CASSFGGKETQYF
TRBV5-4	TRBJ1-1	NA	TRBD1	TGTGCCAGCAGCTTCCAGACAGGGGTGGGCACTGAAGCTTTCTTT	CASSFQTGVGTEAFF
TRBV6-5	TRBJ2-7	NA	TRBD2	TGTGCTTCCGGGACTAGCGGGAGGGCCCACGAGCAGTACTTC	CASGTSGRAHEQYF
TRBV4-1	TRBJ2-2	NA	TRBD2	TGCGCCAGCAGCCTACTAGCGGCTAACACCGGGGAGCTGTTTTTT	CASSLLAANTGELFF
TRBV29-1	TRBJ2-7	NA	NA	TGCAGCGCCTCTGGCGGCTACGAGCAGTACTTC	CSASGGYEQYF
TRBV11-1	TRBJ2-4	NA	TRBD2	TGTGCCAGCAGCTCGGGCGGGACTAGCGGGAGTGGAGCCAAAAACATTCAGTACTTC	CASSSGGTSGSGAKNIQYF
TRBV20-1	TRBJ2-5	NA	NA	TGCAGTGCTAGAGGTCGAGAGACCCAGTACTTC	CSARGRETQYF
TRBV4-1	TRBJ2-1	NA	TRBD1	TGCGCCAGCAGCCAGCCCAGGGACAGACCCTCCTACAATGAGCAGTTCTTC	CASSQPRDRPSYNEQFF
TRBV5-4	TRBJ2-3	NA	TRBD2	TGTGCCAGCAGCAAAAAGCGGGAGCCCACAGATACGCAGTATTTT	CASSKKREPTDTQYF
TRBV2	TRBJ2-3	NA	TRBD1	TGTGCCAGCAGTGGGACAGGTCGCACAGATACGCAGTATTTT	CASSGTGRTDTQYF
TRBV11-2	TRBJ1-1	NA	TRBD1	TGTGCCAGCAGCTTAGCGGGGACAGGGCTGAACACTGAAGCTTTCTTT	CASSLAGTGLNTEAFF
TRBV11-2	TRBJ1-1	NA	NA	TGTGCCAGCAGCTTTCGGGTGAACACTGAAGCTTTCTTT	CASSFRVNTEAFF
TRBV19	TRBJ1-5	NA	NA	TGTGCCAGTAGTATCTACAGGGAAGGCAATCAGCCCCAGCATTTT	CASSIYREGNQPQHF
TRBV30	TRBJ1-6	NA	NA	TGTGCCTGGAGTGTAGGTGGAGGGAGCTATAATTCACCCCTCCACTTT	CAWSVGGGSYNSPLHF
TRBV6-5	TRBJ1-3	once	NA	TGTGCCAGCAGTTACTCGAGGACACTCGGAAACACCATATATTTT	CASSYSRTLGNTIYF
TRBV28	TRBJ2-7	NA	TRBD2	TGTGCCGGGAGTAGCGGGAGAAGTTACGAGCAGTACTTC	CAGSSGRSYEQYF
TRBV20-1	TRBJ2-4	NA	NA	TGCAGTGCTCTTCAACTAGCCGGCCGGTACTTC	CSALQLAGRYF
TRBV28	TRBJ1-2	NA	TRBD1	TGTGCCAGCAGTTTAAGGACAGGGAAAGGCTATGGCTACACCTTC	CASSLRTGKGYGYTF
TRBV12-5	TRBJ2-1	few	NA	TGTGCTAGTGGCATGAGCTCCTACAATGAGCAGTTCTTC	CASGMSSYNEQFF
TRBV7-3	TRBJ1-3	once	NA	TGTGCCAGCAGCTTAATGCCAGGGACTGGAAACACCATATATTTT	CASSLMPGTGNTIYF
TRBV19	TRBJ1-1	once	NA	TGTGCCAGTAGGACGGGACTGGACGGAGTCACTGAAGCTTTCTTT	CASRTGLDGVTEAFF
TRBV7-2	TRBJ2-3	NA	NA	TGTGCCAGCATGGGGGGGCAGGGCACAGATACGCAGTATTTT	CASMGGQGTDTQYF
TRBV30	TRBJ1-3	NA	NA	TGTGCCTGGAGTGGGACATTCTCTGGAAACACCATATATTTT	CAWSGTFSGNTIYF
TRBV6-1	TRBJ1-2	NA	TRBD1	TGTGCCAGCAGAGGGACAGGGCGCTATGGCTACACCTTC	CASRGTGRYGYTF
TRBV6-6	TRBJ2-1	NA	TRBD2	TGTGCCAGCAGAATAGCGGGAGTGAACTACAATGAGCAGTTCTTC	CASRIAGVNYNEQFF
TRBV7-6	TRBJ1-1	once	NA	TGTGCCAGCAGCCCCGGGGGGGGAGGGATTACTGAAGCTTTCTTT	CASSPGGGGITEAFF
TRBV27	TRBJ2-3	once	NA	TGTGCCAGCAGTTTATCGGGCTGGGATACGCAGTATTTT	CASSLSGWDTQYF
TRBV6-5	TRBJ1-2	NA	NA	TGTGCCAGCAGACCTACTATTAACTATGGCTACACCTTC	CASRPTINYGYTF